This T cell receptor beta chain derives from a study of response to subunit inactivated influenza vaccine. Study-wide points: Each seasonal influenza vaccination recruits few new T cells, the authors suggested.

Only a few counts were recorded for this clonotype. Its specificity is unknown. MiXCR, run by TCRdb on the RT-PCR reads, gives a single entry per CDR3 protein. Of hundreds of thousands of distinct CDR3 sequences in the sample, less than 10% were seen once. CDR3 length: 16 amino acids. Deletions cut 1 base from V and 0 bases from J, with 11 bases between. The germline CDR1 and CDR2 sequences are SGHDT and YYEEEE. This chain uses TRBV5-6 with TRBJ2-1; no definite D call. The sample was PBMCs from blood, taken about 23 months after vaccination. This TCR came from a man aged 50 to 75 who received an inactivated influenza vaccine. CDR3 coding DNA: TGTGCCAGCAGCTTGAAAAGCGCCAGCTCCTACAATGAGCAGTTCTTC. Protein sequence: CASSLKSASSYNEQFF.